Listed here are 25 T cell receptor beta chains from one sample, sequenced in a study of cytomegalovirus exposure and HLA in healthy donors (TCRdb year 2017). Libraries were constructed by the immunoSEQ multiplex PCR assay. A mixture of 60 forward primers for TCR Vbeta segments and 13 reverse primers for TCR Jbeta segments was used in the multiplex PCR. The table was pulled from immuneACCESS by TCRdb, which kept in-frame rearrangements only. Such tables lose some clones; where checked, under half of the loss comes from unresolved V genes, and the rest has no known cause. The sample table shows approximately 51,000 clones, and 81% are seen once. The ten largest make up over 2% of the sample. Sequencing was performed on PBMCs. The receptors were sampled from a boy aged 5 to 17 in good health and CMV-seropositive.

The chain has TRBV5-1 and TRBJ2-5, with 16 bases that match TRBD2. The closer fit of TRBJ2-7 to the DNA end suggests the J call may be wrong. This CDR3 has 16 residues. The germline CDR1 and CDR2 sequences are SGHRS and YFSETQ. Here the CDR3 DNA reads TGCGCCAGCAGCGGGGGACTAGCGGGGGGGCTTTACGAGCAGTACTTC. Residues: CASSGGLAGGLYEQYF.

The chain carries TRBV6-5 and TRBJ2-3, with D possibly being TRBD2 (5 bases). The CDR3 has 12 amino acids. Deletions cut 7 bases from V and 6 bases from J, with 11 bases between. CDR1 and CDR2 (germline): MNHEY, SVGAGI. DNA of the CDR3: TGTGCCAGCACGCCCCCGGGGGATACGCAGTATTTT. This codes for CASTPPGDTQYF.

This sequence joins TRBV5-1 and TRBJ1-5; no clear D gene. CDR3 length: 13 residues. V was cut by 0 bases and J by 5 bases, with 6 bases left in between. CDR1 is SGHRS, CDR2 YFSETQ, per germline. The CDR3 DNA is TGCGCCAGCAGCTTGGAACCGGATCAGCCCCAGCATTTT. Its translation: CASSLEPDQPQHF.

The chain has TRBV4-1 and TRBJ2-7; TRBD2 matches at 10 bases. This CDR3 has 14 residues. V lost 2 bases and J lost 3; bases outside the gene matches: 1. Germline V lookup: CDR1 MGHRA, CDR2 YSYEKL. CDR3 sequence: CASSQRTSGYEQYF. As DNA, the CDR3 is TGCGCCAGCAGCCAAAGGACTAGCGGCTACGAGCAGTACTTC.

This chain links TRBV11-3 with TRBJ2-1; the D is unclear. The CDR3 consists of 16 residues. Germline CDR1 SGHNT, CDR2 YENEEA. Trimming took 4 bases from V and 0 from J, leaving 13 bases between them. The CDR3 here is CASSSRRTFSYNEQFF. In DNA form, the CDR3 reads TGTGCCAGCAGCTCTCGCCGAACTTTCTCCTACAATGAGCAGTTCTTC.

This clone appeared a single time. The V call is TRBV5-1, the J call TRBJ2-1; D not certain. V shed 0 bases and J shed 0 bases, with 7 bases lying between them. The CDR3 consists of 15 residues. Germline V gene data show CDR1 as SGHRS and CDR2 as YFSETQ. CDR3: CASSLGLSSYNEQFF. The DNA of the CDR3 is TGCGCCAGCAGCTTGGGTCTGAGCTCCTACAATGAGCAGTTCTTC.

V usage is TRBV19 and J usage is TRBJ1-5; D not resolved. Germline V lookup: CDR1 LNHDA, CDR2 SQIVND (reference sequence). This CDR3 spans 15 amino acids. V shed 6 bases and J shed 4 bases, with 16 bases lying between them. The CDR3 loop reads CASRWMDGRNQPQHF. The CDR3 coding sequence is TGTGCCAGTAGGTGGATGGACGGGAGGAATCAGCCCCAGCATTTT.

V usage is TRBV15 and J usage is TRBJ2-1, with TRBD1 matching over 9 bases. V trimming: 3 bases; J trimming: 9 bases; junction bases outside the gene matches: 3. Germline V gives CDR1 LNHNV, CDR2 YYDKDF (reference sequence). The CDR3 length is 13 residues. The DNA of the CDR3 is TGTGCCACCAGCAGGGACAGGGGAGGTGAGCAGTTCTTC. As protein: CATSRDRGGEQFF.

The chain recombines TRBV2 with TRBJ1-1, with D possibly being TRBD1 (5 bases). CDR1 is SNHLY, CDR2 FYNNEI, per germline. This CDR3 is built from 14 residues. V was cut by 6 bases and J by 3 bases, with 14 bases left in between. The CDR3 coding sequence is TGTGCCAGCAGGGCAACGGGGGACCACACTGAAGCTTTCTTT. The encoded protein is CASRATGDHTEAFF. Looking up the rest from reference TRBV2 and TRBJ1-1 gives the full variable domain: EPEVTQTPSHQVTQMGQEVILRCVPISNHLYFYWYRQILGQKVEFLVSFYNNEISEKSEIFDDQFSVERPDGSNFTLKIRSTKLEDSAMYFCASRATGDHTEAFFGQGTRLTVV.

The chain recombines TRBV27 with TRBJ2-1, with D tentatively TRBD1 (6 bases). Germline CDR1 is MNHEY and CDR2 is SMNVEV (reference sequence). The V end was cut by 8 bases, the J end by 3 bases, with 14 bases between. The CDR3 runs 14 residues. In DNA, the CDR3 is TGTGCCAGCGCATCCCAGGGGTTCTACAATGAGCAGTTCTTC. This sequence encodes CASASQGFYNEQFF.

This clone came up once. The chain combines TRBV6-1 with TRBJ1-6; perhaps TRBD1 as D (5 bases). This CDR3 has 14 amino acids. The ends were cut back, 7 bases at V and 6 bases at J, with 13 bases in the middle. The germline V gene encodes CDR1 MNHNS and CDR2 SASEGT. CDR3 residues: CASILDMGNSPLHF. CDR3 nucleotide sequence: TGTGCCAGCATCCTGGACATGGGTAATTCACCCCTCCACTTT.

The CDR3 nucleotides are TGTGCCAGCAGCTACGGGACAGGCGCTGGAAACACCATATATTTT. Translated: CASSYGTGAGNTIYF. V is TRBV5-4 and J is TRBJ1-3; 8 nucleotides match TRBD1. V shed 3 bases and J 2 bases; nucleotides not matched to a gene: 4. The length of the CDR3 is 15 residues. Germline assignment: CDR1 SGHNT and CDR2 YYREEE (reference sequence). The whole variable domain, filled in from reference TRBV5-4 and TRBJ1-3, reads ETGVTQSPTHLIKTRGQQVTLRCSSQSGHNTVSWYQQALGQGPQFIFQYYREEENGRGNFPPRFSGLQFPNYSSELNVNALELDDSALYLCASSYGTGAGNTIYFGEGSWLTVV.

The chain combines TRBV29-1 with TRBJ2-1, with 9 nucleotides matching TRBD1. Trimming at V came to 8 bases and at J to 13 bases, leaving 9 bases not matched to a gene. This CDR3 is 11 amino acids long. The germline V gene encodes CDR1 SQVTM and CDR2 ANQGSEA. CDR3 in DNA: TGCAGCATATTCCGGGACAGGGACCAGTTCTTC. It yields the protein CSIFRDRDQFF.

This clone was seen just once. The chain recombines TRBV13 with TRBJ2-7, with TRBD1 matching 7 bases. In germline, CDR1 is PRHDT, CDR2 FYEKMQ (reference sequence). The CDR3 has 12 amino acids. After removal of 4 bases from V and 5 bases from J, the junction contained 2 bases not matched to a gene. The CDR3 here is CASSSDRNEQYF. The CDR3 DNA follows: TGTGCCAGCAGCTCGGACAGGAACGAGCAGTACTTC.

The J gene is TRBJ2-7, the V gene TRBV5-1, with D tentatively TRBD2 (5 bases). The CDR3 spans 11 residues. V was trimmed by 3 bases and J by 6 bases, leaving 7 bases between them. Germline loops: CDR1 SGHRS, CDR2 YFSETQ. The CDR3 nucleotides are TGCGCCAGCAGCTGGGAGAGCGAGCAGTACTTC. Its protein product is CASSWESEQYF.

The genes are TRBV7-9 and TRBJ1-1; TRBD1 might be the D (5 bases). CDR1 and CDR2 (germline): SEHNR, FQNEAQ (reference sequence). The V gene lost 5 bases and the J gene lost 4 bases, with 14 bases spanning the gap. The CDR3 has 14 residues. CDR3 residues: CASSSQGLSTEAFF. Here the CDR3 DNA reads TGTGCCAGCAGCAGCCAGGGATTGAGCACTGAAGCTTTCTTT. The complete variable domain, with remaining parts taken from reference TRBV7-9 and TRBJ1-1, reads DTGVSQNPRHKITKRGQNVTFRCDPISEHNRLYWYRQTLGQGPEFLTYFQNEAQLEKSRLLSDRFSAERPKGSFSTLEIQRTEQGDSAMYLCASSSQGLSTEAFFGQGTRLTVV.

This clone appeared once. The rearrangement uses TRBV5-6 and TRBJ1-1; perhaps TRBD1 as D (5 bases). V shed 2 bases and J shed 3 bases, with 11 bases lying between them. Germline CDR1 SGHDT, CDR2 YYEEEE. The CDR3 sequence is 14 residues long. The CDR3 sequence is CASSFWGGYTEAFF. DNA of the CDR3: TGTGCCAGCAGCTTTTGGGGGGGGTACACTGAAGCTTTCTTT.

This chain connects TRBV19 to TRBJ2-5; 7 nucleotides agree with TRBD2. The germline gives CDR1 LNHDA, CDR2 SQIVND (reference sequence). The CDR3 totals 15 residues. V gave up 9 bases and J gave up 2 bases; unmatched junction bases: 12. The CDR3 bases are TGTGCCAGCAACCGGAGACCGGGGGGACAAGAGACCCAGTACTTC. Translating gives CASNRRPGGQETQYF.

The gene calls are TRBV4-1 and TRBJ2-2; TRBD1 aligns across 12 bases. CDR1 is MGHRA and CDR2 is YSYEKL in the germline V gene. J lost 6 bases, V lost 2 bases, and 4 bases had no gene match. The CDR3 is made up of 16 amino acids. The DNA for the CDR3 is TGCGCCAGCAGCCAACGCCGGGACAGGGGGCCCGGGGAGCTGTTTTTT. This encodes CASSQRRDRGPGELFF.

This chain's CDR3 is CASSYYRDSAQHF. The CDR3 DNA is TGTGCCAGCAGTTATTACCGGGACAGCGCCCAGCATTTT. The chain links TRBV6-6 to TRBJ1-5; 7 positions agree with TRBD1. The germline gives CDR1 MNHNY, CDR2 SVGAGI (reference sequence). Unmatched junction bases numbered 7, after V lost 3 bases and J lost 11 bases. The CDR3 runs to 13 residues.

Comments on this clone: A read error may account for a junction end that differs from germline. The V call is TRBV6-1, the J call TRBJ1-2; possible D gene TRBD1, 5 bases. Germline values: CDR1 MNHNS, CDR2 SASEGT. The CDR3 is made up of 12 amino acids. Here the CDR3 reads CACRGANYGYTF. The CDR3 coding sequence is TGTGCCTGCAGAGGGGCCAACTATGGCTACACCTTC.

V and J are TRBV18 and TRBJ2-7, with D perhaps matching TRBD2 (5 bases). This CDR3 is 13 amino acids long. The germline CDR1 and CDR2 sequences are KGHSH and LQKENI. Trimming left V 3 bases short and J 4 bases short, with 10 bases between. CDR3: CASSPGPGYEQYF. The CDR3 DNA reads as TGTGCCAGCTCACCCGGGCCGGGGTACGAGCAGTACTTC.

The chain carries TRBV2 and TRBJ1-6; D is unclear. Trimming removed 7 bases at V and 0 bases at J, with 4 bases between. Germline V gives CDR1 SNHLY, CDR2 FYNNEI. This CDR3 has 13 residues. CDR3 residues: CASKLSYNSPLHF. CDR3 bases: TGTGCCAGCAAGCTCTCCTATAATTCACCCCTCCACTTT. Variable domain in full (rest from reference TRBV2 and TRBJ1-6): EPEVTQTPSHQVTQMGQEVILRCVPISNHLYFYWYRQILGQKVEFLVSFYNNEISEKSEIFDDQFSVERPDGSNFTLKIRSTKLEDSAMYFCASKLSYNSPLHFGNGTRLTVT.

The chain uses TRBV29-1 and TRBJ2-2, with TRBD1 identical over 7 bases. The CDR3 is 13 residues long. CDR1 and CDR2 (germline): SQVTM, ANQGSEA. The CDR3 region is CSSRQGDTGELFF. The CDR3 nucleotides read TGCAGTTCGAGACAGGGAGACACCGGGGAGCTGTTTTTT.

V gene TRBV10-2 combines with J gene TRBJ1-5; 9 bases line up with TRBD1. In germline, CDR1 is WSHSY, CDR2 SAAADI. This CDR3 region has 12 residues. Trimming removed 10 bases from V and 6 bases from J; junction bases left unmatched: 4. The CDR3 region is CATTGGGQPQHF. The DNA of the CDR3 is TGCGCCACCACAGGGGGCGGTCAGCCCCAGCATTTT.